One and the same sample provided the 27 T cell receptor beta chains below, sequenced in a study of vaccination effects on CD4 cells after COVID-19. The repertoire was sequenced with immunoSEQ multiplex PCR; TCRdb's copy has only in-frame clones and lacks some. The sample lists tens of thousands of clones; approximately 82% were seen once. No antigens are known for them. CD4+ T cells specific for antigen were expanded with viral peptide pools by the ViraFEST assay before sequencing. Subsequent to 10 days of culture, CD4+ T cells were isolated. Participants each got two BNT162b2 or mRNA-1273 vaccine doses. The source material was CD4+ T cells from PBMCs cultured with HCoV-229E spike peptides, sampled after COVID-19 vaccination. These receptors all stem from a human donor who received a COVID-19 vaccine.

This chain uses TRBV7-2 with TRBJ2-2; the match to TRBD1 covers 7 bases. CDR3 size: 15 residues. Germline V gene sequence: CDR1 SGHTA, CDR2 FQGNSA. The ends lost 7 bases at V and 4 bases at J; junction bases unmatched: 9. The CDR3 coding sequence is TGTGCCAGCATTACAGGGGTCCGTAGCACCGGGGAGCTGTTTTTT. Translating it yields CASITGVRSTGELFF.

A few counts support this clone. This rearrangement joins TRBV28 to TRBJ1-2; D not certain. The CDR3 loop spans 13 amino acids. V dropped 6 bases and J dropped 4 bases, with 12 bases sitting between them. CDR1 is MDHEN and CDR2 is SYDVKM in the germline V gene. CDR3 sequence (DNA): TGTGCCAGCAGCGGAACGGGTGCCTATGGCTACACCTTC. Its protein product is CASSGTGAYGYTF.

The chain couples TRBV6-2 or TRBV6-3 to TRBJ1-2; possible D gene TRBD1, 6 bases. Trimming took 5 bases from V and 8 from J, leaving 18 bases between them. CDR1 is MNHEY and CDR2 is SVGEGT in the germline V gene. The CDR3 extends over 14 amino acids. The CDR3 is CASSLQQGKYGYTF. The CDR3 DNA sequence: TGTGCCAGCAGTCTCCAACAGGGAAAGTACGGCTACACCTTC.

This clone appeared a few times. This sequence joins TRBV14 and TRBJ1-1, with D possibly being TRBD1 (5 bases). The CDR3 runs 15 residues. V dropped 5 bases and J dropped 7 bases, with 20 bases sitting between them. Germline V CDR1 and CDR2: SGHDN, FVKESK. CDR3 DNA sequence: TGTGCCAGCAGCAACCGTCGAGATTCTAGGGGTGAAGCTTTCTTT. This encodes CASSNRRDSRGEAFF.

The chain employs TRBV29-1 and TRBJ1-4, with D maybe TRBD1 (6 bases). Germline V CDR1 and CDR2: SQVTM, ANQGSEA. V was clipped by 6 bases and J by 6 bases, with 11 bases between them. This CDR3 spans 12 amino acids. Here the CDR3 DNA reads TGCAGCGTGCACGGGGGCGATGAAAAACTGTTTTTT. It is translated as CSVHGGDEKLFF.

The chain employs TRBV24-1 and TRBJ1-1, with a possible D match to TRBD1 (5 bases). Germline assignment: CDR1 KGHDR and CDR2 SFDVKD. V shed 4 bases and J shed 10 bases, with 18 bases lying between them. The CDR3 sequence is 14 residues long. The CDR3 sequence: CATSESTFQRGAFF. The CDR3 region has the DNA TGTGCCACCAGTGAATCGACCTTCCAAAGGGGAGCTTTCTTT.

This rearrangement joins TRBV6-5 to TRBJ1-1; the D is unclear. This CDR3 is 15 amino acids long. Per the germline V gene, CDR1 is MNHEY and CDR2 is SVGAGI. V dropped 2 bases and J dropped 0 bases, with 10 bases sitting between them. Here the CDR3 reads CASSYGGSMNTEAFF. As DNA, the CDR3 is TGTGCCAGCAGTTACGGTGGCTCAATGAACACTGAAGCTTTCTTT.

J is TRBJ2-2 and V is TRBV9; D remains unclear. Germline loops: CDR1 SGDLS, CDR2 YYNGEE. Trimming shortened V by 0 bases and J by 6 bases, and 9 bases separated the two germline ends. The CDR3 length is 14 residues. CDR3 region: CASSVASTAGELFF. CDR3 DNA sequence: TGTGCCAGCAGCGTAGCAAGTACGGCCGGGGAGCTGTTTTTT.

The chain employs TRBV11-2 and TRBJ2-5; TRBD2 matches at 7 bases. There are 15 residues in the CDR3. Germline V CDR1 and CDR2: SGHAT, FQNNGV. The V segment lost 2 bases and the J segment 5 bases; nucleotides outside the gene matches: 8. The CDR3 here is CASSLFRGGRETQYF. The CDR3 DNA is TGTGCCAGCAGCTTATTCCGGGGAGGGCGGGAGACCCAGTACTTC.

This clone showed up just once. The V call is TRBV4-3, the J call TRBJ2-6; a possible D gene is TRBD2 (6 bases). CDR3 size: 17 residues. Germline V gene sequence: CDR1 LGHNA, CDR2 YSLEER. The V end lost 0 bases, the J end lost 2 bases, and 11 bases lay between the germline ends. As DNA, the CDR3 is TGCGCCAGCAGCCAAGAACCCGGAGGGGCTGGGGCCAACGTCCTGACTTTC. Protein sequence: CASSQEPGGAGANVLTF.

This chain connects TRBV7-2 to TRBJ2-3; D is perhaps TRBD1 (5 bases). CDR3 size: 14 residues. Trimming took off 2 bases at V and 4 bases at J, with 10 bases between the two ends. The germline V gene encodes CDR1 SGHTA and CDR2 FQGNSA. For the CDR3, the DNA is TGTGCCAGCAGCTTAAGGGTAGGGGCAGATACGCAGTATTTT. This gives the protein CASSLRVGADTQYF.

This clone came up a few times. The CDR3 DNA reads as TGTGCCAGCAGAGGCACAGGGGGCGGGGGTGGCTACACCTTC. Residues: CASRGTGGGGGYTF. The chain uses TRBV2 and TRBJ1-2, with 9 bases matching TRBD1. Looked up from germline, CDR1 is SNHLY and CDR2 is FYNNEI. The CDR3 contains 14 residues. V was pared by 6 bases and J by 7 bases, with 9 bases of the junction left unmatched.

The V call is TRBV7-2, the J call TRBJ2-1, with D hard to call. This CDR3 has 15 amino acids. Germline V gene data show CDR1 as SGHTA and CDR2 as FQGNSA. Trimming left V 2 bases short and J 3 bases short, with 11 bases between. In nucleotides, the CDR3 is TGTGCCAGCAGCTTAATTACGGCCATCTACAATGAGCAGTTCTTC. Encoded protein: CASSLITAIYNEQFF.

The chain uses TRBV28 and TRBJ1-5, with no clear D. V was trimmed by 8 bases and J by 2 bases, leaving 16 bases between them. This CDR3 spans 15 amino acids. Germline lookup yields CDR1 MDHEN and CDR2 SYDVKM. The CDR3 sequence is CASVFAWSGNQPQHF. DNA for the CDR3: TGTGCCAGCGTCTTCGCTTGGAGTGGCAATCAGCCCCAGCATTTT.

J is TRBJ1-1 and V is TRBV7-3; D uncertain. Trimming stripped 2 bases from V and 1 base from J, with 5 bases between. CDR3 length equals 13 residues. Germline V gene lookup returns CDR1 SGHTA and CDR2 FQGTGA. The CDR3: CASSLLGNTEAFF. The CDR3 DNA reads TGTGCCAGCAGCTTATTAGGGAACACTGAAGCTTTCTTT.

This rearrangement joins TRBV5-1 to TRBJ1-1; D ambiguous. Trimming removed 0 bases at V and 4 bases at J, with 10 bases between. Germline V gene sequence: CDR1 SGHRS, CDR2 YFSETQ. The CDR3 spans 14 residues. The CDR3 sequence: CASSLAAGSTEAFF. DNA for the CDR3: TGCGCCAGCAGCTTGGCCGCGGGGAGCACTGAAGCTTTCTTT.

This clone showed up just once. The V gene is TRBV18, the J gene TRBJ2-7; 8 bases align to TRBD1. This CDR3 is 14 amino acids long. Germline-derived CDR1 and CDR2 are KGHSH and LQKENI. V lost 6 bases to trimming and J lost 2 bases; unmatched junction nucleotides: 6. DNA of the CDR3: TGTGCCAGCTCCAAACAGGGGGAGGCCTACGAGCAGTACGTC. Translation: CASSKQGEAYEQYV.

The V and J genes are TRBV6-6 and TRBJ1-4; tentative D call: TRBD1 (5 bases). Per the germline V gene, CDR1 is MNHNY and CDR2 is SVGAGI (reference sequence). V was shortened by 8 bases and J by 7 bases, with 11 bases between the two germline ends. The CDR3 extends over 12 amino acids. The CDR3 is CASQGGGEKLFF. The CDR3 nucleotides read TGTGCCAGCCAGGGTGGTGGTGAAAAACTGTTTTTT.

The chain combines TRBV6-4 with TRBJ2-7; TRBD2 matches at 9 bases. Trimming cost V 5 bases and J 1 base; bases outside gene matches: 9. CDR1 and CDR2 from the germline V gene are MRHNA and SNTAGT. This CDR3 is built from 16 residues. The CDR3, as DNA: TGTGCCAGCAGTACCGCGCTAGCGGGAACGTCCTACGAGCAGTACGTC. It translates to CASSTALAGTSYEQYV.

This clone appeared a few times. The chain couples TRBV9 to TRBJ1-2; 11 bases match TRBD1. Losses at the gene ends were 3 bases for V and 6 bases for J; bases not matched to a gene: 4. The germline CDR1 and CDR2 sequences are SGDLS and YYNGEE. This CDR3 spans 14 amino acids. The CDR3 region is CASSARTGGHGYTF. The CDR3 coding sequence is TGTGCCAGCAGCGCCAGGACAGGGGGCCATGGCTACACCTTC.

The chain is built from TRBV4-1 and TRBJ1-1; 8 bases map to TRBD1. The CDR3 runs 12 residues. Germline loops: CDR1 MGHRA, CDR2 YSYEKL. The J segment lost 10 bases and the V segment lost 4 bases, leaving 5 bases of the junction unmatched. As DNA, the CDR3 is TGCGCCAGCAGCCCGGACAGGGCAAGAGCTTTCTTT. This codes for CASSPDRARAFF.

J is TRBJ1-6 and V is TRBV7-2; 10 nucleotides line up with TRBD1. CDR3 length equals 19 residues. Losses at the gene ends were 4 bases for V and 0 bases for J; bases not matched to a gene: 9. Germline values: CDR1 SGHTA, CDR2 FQGNSA. CDR3 coding DNA: TGTGCCAGCAGCTCTATGTACAGGACAGGGGGCTCCTATAATTCACCCCTCCACTTT. It yields the protein CASSSMYRTGGSYNSPLHF.

V gene TRBV9 combines with J gene TRBJ1-1, with D perhaps matching TRBD1 (5 bases). This CDR3 spans 15 amino acids. The germline CDR1 and CDR2 sequences are SGDLS and YYNGEE. V gave up 1 base and J gave up 3 bases, with 13 bases separating them. DNA for the CDR3: TGTGCCAGCAGCGTAATCCAGGGTCCCGACACTGAAGCTTTCTTT. It codes for CASSVIQGPDTEAFF.

As DNA, the CDR3 is TGTGCCAGCAGCGCAGTTCTATATAATTCACCCCTCCACTTT. Amino acids: CASSAVLYNSPLHF. V gene TRBV6-5 combines with J gene TRBJ1-6, with D hard to call. The ends were cut back, 6 bases at V and 4 bases at J, with 10 bases in the middle. The CDR3 extends over 14 amino acids. The germline V gene has CDR1 MNHEY and CDR2 SVGAGI.

V is TRBV5-8 and J is TRBJ2-2; D remains unclear. Between the trimmed V and J ends, which lost 4 bases and 1 base, there was a span of 14 bases. Per the germline V gene, CDR1 is SGHTS and CDR2 is YDEGEE. CDR3 length equals 16 residues. CDR3 sequence reads: CASSLRRSLNTGELFF. CDR3 sequence (DNA): TGTGCCAGCAGCCTGCGACGGAGCCTGAACACCGGGGAGCTGTTTTTT.

The chain couples TRBV10-3 to TRBJ1-6; D gene uncertain. In germline, CDR1 is ENHRY, CDR2 SYGVKD. V lost 4 bases to trimming and J lost 5 bases, with 6 bases between them. The CDR3 length is 13 residues. The CDR3 loop reads CAISVLDNSPLHF. As DNA, the CDR3 is TGTGCCATCAGTGTTCTAGATAATTCACCCCTCCACTTT.

This clone appeared a few times. The CDR3 loop is CASSDGQGSTDTQYF. CDR3 in DNA: TGTGCCAGCAGTGATGGACAGGGAAGCACAGATACGCAGTATTTT. This sequence joins TRBV2 and TRBJ2-3, with 8 nucleotides matching TRBD1. Looked up from germline, CDR1 is SNHLY and CDR2 is FYNNEI. With 3 bases clipped from V and 0 bases from J, the junction kept 2 bases outside the gene matches. The CDR3 consists of 15 residues.